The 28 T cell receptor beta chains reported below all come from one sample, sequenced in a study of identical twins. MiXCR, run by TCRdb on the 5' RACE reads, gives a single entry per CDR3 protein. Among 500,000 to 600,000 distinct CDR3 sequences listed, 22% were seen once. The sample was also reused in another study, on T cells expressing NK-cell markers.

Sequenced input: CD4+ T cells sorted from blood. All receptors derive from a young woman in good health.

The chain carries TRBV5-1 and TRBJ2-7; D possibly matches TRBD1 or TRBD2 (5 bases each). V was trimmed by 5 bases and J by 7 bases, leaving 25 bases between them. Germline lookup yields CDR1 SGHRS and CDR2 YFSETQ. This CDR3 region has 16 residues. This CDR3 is CASRSIPGTANREQYF. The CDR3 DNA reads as TGCGCCAGCAGATCCATCCCCGGGACCGCCAATAGGGAGCAGTACTTC.

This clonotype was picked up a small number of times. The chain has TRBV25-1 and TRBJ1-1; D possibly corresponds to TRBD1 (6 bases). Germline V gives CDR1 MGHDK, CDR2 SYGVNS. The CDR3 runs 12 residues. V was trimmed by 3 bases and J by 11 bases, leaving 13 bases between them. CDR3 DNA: TGTGCCAGCAGTGAGGGGGCAGGGACGGCTTTCTTT. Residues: CASSEGAGTAFF.

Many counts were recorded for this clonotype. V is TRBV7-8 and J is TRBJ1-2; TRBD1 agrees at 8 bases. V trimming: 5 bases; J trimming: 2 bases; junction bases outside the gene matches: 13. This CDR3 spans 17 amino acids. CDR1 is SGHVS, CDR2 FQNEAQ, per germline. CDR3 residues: CASSPSGIRQGNYGYTF. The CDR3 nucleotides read TGTGCCAGCAGCCCCTCGGGGATTCGACAGGGGAACTATGGCTACACCTTC.

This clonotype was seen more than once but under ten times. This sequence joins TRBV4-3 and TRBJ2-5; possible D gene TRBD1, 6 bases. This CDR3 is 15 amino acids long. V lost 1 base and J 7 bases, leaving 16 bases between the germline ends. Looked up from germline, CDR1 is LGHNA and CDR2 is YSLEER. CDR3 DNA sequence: TGCGCCAGCAGCCAAGCCCTGGGATTAGGGGGGACCCAGTACTTC. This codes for CASSQALGLGGTQYF.

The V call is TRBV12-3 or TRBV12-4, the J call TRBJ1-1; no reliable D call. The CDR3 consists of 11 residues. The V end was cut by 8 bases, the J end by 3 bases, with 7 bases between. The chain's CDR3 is CASLADTEAFF. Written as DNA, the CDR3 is TGTGCCAGCTTGGCGGACACTGAAGCTTTCTTT.

DNA for the CDR3: TGCGCCAGCAGCTTACAGCCGGGACAGGGGCAGTATGGCTACACCTTC. It codes for CASSLQPGQGQYGYTF. The chain joins TRBV5-1 to TRBJ1-2; 10 bases are shared with TRBD1. Germline CDR1 reads SGHRS; CDR2 reads YFSETQ. With V trimmed by 2 bases and J by 5 bases, 9 bases remained unmatched. This CDR3 spans 16 amino acids.

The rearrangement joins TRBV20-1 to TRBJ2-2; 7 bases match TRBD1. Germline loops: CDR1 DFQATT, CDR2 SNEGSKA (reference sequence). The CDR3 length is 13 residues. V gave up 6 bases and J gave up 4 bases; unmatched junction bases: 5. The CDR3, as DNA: TGCAGTGCCCGGGACAGCCTCACCGGGGAGCTGTTTTTT. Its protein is CSARDSLTGELFF.

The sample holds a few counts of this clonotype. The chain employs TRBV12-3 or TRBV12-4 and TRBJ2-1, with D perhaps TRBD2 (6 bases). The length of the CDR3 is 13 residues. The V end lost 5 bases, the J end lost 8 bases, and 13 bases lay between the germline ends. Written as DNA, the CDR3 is TGTGCCAGCAGTATCGGGGGTCGGTATGAGCAGTTCTTC. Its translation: CASSIGGRYEQFF.

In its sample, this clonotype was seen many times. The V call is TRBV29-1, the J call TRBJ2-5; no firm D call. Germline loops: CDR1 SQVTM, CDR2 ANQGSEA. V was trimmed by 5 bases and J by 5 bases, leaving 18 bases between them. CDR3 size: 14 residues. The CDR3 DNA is TGCAGCGTTTTCCCAGTGACGAGGTTGGAGACCCAGTACTTC. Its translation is CSVFPVTRLETQYF. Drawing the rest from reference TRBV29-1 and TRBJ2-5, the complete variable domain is SAVISQKPSRDICQRGTSLTIQCQVDSQVTMMFWYRQQPGQSLTLIATANQGSEATYESGFVIDKFPISRPNLTFSTLTVSNMSPEDSSIYLCSVFPVTRLETQYFGPGTRLLVL.

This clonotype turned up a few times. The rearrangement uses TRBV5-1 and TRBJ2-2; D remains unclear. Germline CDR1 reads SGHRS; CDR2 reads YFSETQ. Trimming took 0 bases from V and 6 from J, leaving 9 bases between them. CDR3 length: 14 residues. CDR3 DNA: TGCGCCAGCAGCTTGGCCCCGGGTGCCGGGGAGCTGTTTTTT. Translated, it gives CASSLAPGAGELFF.

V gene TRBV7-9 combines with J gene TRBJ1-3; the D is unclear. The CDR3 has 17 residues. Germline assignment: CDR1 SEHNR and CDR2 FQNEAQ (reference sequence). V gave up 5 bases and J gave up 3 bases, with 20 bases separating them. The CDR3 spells CASSPRPSRSYGNTIYF. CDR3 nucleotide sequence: TGTGCCAGCAGCCCCCGTCCGTCCAGAAGCTATGGAAACACCATATATTTT.

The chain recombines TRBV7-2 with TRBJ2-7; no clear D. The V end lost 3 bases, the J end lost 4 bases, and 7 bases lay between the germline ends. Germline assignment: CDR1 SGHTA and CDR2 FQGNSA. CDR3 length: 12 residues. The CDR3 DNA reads TGTGCCAGCAGCTTCGTGACTTACGAGCAGTACTTC. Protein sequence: CASSFVTYEQYF.

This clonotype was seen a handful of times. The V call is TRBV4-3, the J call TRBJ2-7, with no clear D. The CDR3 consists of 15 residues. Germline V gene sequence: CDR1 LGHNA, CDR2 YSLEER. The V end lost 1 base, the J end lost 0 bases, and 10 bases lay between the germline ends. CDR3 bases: TGCGCCAGCAGCCAAGTGGCTCAAAGCTCCTACGAGCAGTACTTC. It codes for CASSQVAQSSYEQYF.

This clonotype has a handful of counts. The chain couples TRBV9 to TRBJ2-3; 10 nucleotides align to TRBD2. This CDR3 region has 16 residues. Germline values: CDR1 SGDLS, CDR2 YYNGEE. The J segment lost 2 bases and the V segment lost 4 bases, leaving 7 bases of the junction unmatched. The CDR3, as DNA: TGTGCCAGCAGCTTTCTAGCGGGGGATTACACAGATACGCAGTATTTT. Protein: CASSFLAGDYTDTQYF.

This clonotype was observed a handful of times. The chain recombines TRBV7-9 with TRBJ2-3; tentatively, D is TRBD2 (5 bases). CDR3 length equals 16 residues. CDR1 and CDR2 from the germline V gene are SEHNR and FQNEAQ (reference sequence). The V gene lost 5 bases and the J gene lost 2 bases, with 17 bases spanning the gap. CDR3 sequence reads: CASSQYLSGDTDTQYF. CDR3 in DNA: TGTGCCAGCAGCCAATACCTAAGCGGAGACACAGATACGCAGTATTTT.

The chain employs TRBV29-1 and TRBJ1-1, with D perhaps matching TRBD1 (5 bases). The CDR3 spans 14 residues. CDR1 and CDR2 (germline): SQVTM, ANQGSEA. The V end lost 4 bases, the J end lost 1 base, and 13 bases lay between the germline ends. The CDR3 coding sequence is TGCAGCGTTGCTGACGGACAACCGAACACTGAAGCTTTCTTT. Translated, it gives CSVADGQPNTEAFF.

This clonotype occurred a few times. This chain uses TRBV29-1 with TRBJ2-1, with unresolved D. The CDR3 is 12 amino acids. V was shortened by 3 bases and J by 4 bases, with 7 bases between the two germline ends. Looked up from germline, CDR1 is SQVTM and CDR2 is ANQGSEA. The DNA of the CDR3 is TGCAGCGTTGACCCCTTATACAATGAGCAGTTCTTC. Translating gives CSVDPLYNEQFF.

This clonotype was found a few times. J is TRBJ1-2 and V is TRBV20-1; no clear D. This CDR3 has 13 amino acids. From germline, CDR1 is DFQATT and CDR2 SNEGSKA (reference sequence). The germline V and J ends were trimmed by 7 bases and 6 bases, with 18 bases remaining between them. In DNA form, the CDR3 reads TGCAGTGTGCCGTACCGGGGATCAAATGGCTACACCTTC. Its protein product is CSVPYRGSNGYTF.

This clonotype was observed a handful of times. CDR3 sequence (DNA): TGTGCCAGCAGTCCGGACAGGGCCTTCAATGAGCAGTTCTTC. Translation: CASSPDRAFNEQFF. This chain links TRBV7-2 with TRBJ2-1, with 8 bases identical to TRBD1. With V trimmed by 6 bases and J by 6 bases, 7 bases remained unmatched. The CDR3 is 14 amino acids. From germline, CDR1 is SGHTA and CDR2 FQGNSA.

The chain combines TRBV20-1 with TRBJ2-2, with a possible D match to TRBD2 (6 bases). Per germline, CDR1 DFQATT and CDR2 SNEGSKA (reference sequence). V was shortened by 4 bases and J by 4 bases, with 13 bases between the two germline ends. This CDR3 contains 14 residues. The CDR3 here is CSANRPRGTGELFF. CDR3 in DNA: TGCAGTGCTAACCGCCCGCGGGGCACCGGGGAGCTGTTTTTT.

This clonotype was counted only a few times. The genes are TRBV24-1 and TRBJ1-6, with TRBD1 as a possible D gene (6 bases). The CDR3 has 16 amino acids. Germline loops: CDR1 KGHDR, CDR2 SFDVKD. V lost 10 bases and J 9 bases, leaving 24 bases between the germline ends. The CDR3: CATGAQMRHGISPLHF. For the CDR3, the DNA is TGTGCCACGGGGGCTCAAATGAGACACGGGATTTCACCCCTCCACTTT.

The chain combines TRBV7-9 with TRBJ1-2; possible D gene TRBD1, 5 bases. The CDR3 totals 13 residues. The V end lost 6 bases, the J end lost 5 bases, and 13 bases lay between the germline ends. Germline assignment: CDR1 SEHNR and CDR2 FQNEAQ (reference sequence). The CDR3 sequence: CASSPSDRYGYTF. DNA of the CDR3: TGTGCCAGCAGTCCTTCCGACAGATATGGCTACACCTTC.

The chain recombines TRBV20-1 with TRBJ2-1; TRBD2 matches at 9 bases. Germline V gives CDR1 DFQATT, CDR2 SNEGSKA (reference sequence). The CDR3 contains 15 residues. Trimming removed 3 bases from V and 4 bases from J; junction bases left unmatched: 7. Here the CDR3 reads CSARPGLARYNEQFF. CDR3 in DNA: TGCAGTGCTAGGCCGGGACTAGCCCGATACAATGAGCAGTTCTTC.

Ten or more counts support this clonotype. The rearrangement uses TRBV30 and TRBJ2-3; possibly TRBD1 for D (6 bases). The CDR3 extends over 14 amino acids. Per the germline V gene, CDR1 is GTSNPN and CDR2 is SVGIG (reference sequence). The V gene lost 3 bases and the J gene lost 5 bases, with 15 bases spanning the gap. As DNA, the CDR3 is TGTGCCTGGAGAACAGGGCCCTTTGGAGATACGCAGTATTTT. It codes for CAWRTGPFGDTQYF.

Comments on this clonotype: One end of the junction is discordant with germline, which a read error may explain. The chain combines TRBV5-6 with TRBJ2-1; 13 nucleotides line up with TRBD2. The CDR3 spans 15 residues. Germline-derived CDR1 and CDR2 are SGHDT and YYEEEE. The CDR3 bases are TGTGCCAGCATCTTGGTGACTAGCGGGAGGCATGAGCAGTTCTTC. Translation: CASILVTSGRHEQFF.

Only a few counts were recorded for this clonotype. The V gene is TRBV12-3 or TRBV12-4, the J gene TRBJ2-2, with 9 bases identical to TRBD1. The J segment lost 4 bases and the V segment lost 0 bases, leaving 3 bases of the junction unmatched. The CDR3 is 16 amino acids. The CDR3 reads CASSLALQGATGELFF. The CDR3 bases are TGTGCCAGCAGTTTAGCGTTACAGGGGGCCACCGGGGAGCTGTTTTTT.

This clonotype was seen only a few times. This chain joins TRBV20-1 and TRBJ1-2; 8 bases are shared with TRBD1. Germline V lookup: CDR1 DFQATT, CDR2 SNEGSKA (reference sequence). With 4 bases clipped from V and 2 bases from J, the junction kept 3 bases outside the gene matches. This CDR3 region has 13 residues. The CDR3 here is CSAKDRGNYGYTF. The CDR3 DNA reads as TGCAGTGCTAAAGACAGGGGAAACTATGGCTACACCTTC.

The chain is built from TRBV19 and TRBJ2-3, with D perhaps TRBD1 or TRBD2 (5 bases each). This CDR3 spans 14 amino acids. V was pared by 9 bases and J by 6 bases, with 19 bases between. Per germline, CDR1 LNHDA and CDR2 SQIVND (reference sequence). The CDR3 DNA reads TGTGCCAGGAGCCCCGGACACACGGGGGATACGCAGTATTTT. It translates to CARSPGHTGDTQYF.